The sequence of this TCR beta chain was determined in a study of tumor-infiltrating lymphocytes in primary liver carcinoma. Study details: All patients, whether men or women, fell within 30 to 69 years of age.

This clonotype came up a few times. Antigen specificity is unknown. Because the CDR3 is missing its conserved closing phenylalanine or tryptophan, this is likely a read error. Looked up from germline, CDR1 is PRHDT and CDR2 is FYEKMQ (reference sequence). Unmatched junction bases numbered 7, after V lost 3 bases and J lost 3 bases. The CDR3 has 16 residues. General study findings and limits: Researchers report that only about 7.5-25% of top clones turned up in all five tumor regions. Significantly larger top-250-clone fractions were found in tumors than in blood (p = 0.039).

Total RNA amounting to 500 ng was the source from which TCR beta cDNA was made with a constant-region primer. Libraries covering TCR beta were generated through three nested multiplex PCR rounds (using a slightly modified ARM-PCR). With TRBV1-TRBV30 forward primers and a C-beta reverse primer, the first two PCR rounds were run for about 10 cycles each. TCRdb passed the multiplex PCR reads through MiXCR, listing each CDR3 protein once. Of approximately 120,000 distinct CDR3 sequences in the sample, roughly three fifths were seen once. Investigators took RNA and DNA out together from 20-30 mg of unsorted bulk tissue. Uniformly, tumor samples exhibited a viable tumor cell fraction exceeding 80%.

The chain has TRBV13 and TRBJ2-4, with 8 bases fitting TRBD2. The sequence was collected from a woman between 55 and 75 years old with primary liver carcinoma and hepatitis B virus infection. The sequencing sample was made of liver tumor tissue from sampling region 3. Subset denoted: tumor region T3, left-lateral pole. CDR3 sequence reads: CASSFRGSGGKNIQYI. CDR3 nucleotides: TGTGCCAGCAGCTTTCGCGGGAGCGGGGGCAAAAACATTCAGTACATC.